The clone carrying this T cell receptor beta chain was counted only a few times. What it binds is unknown. These data originate in a study of cytomegalovirus exposure and HLA in healthy donors. As for the study in general: Ancestry clustering placed about 86% of about 400 genotyped donors in the Caucasian-associated cluster. Study-wide points: There were several of the most significant clusters that appeared linked to common viral pathogens in a later analysis. Productive status was seen about 87% or about 30% of the time for most TCR beta V segments in an earlier analysis.

Both 60 Vbeta primers and 13 Jbeta primers went into the PCR. Profiling relied on immunoSEQ multiplex PCR, and the TCRdb table lists in-frame clones only, not all of them. The repertoire has about 200,000 clones, around 80% of them found once; the top ten carry around 3.9%. The germline V gene has CDR1 MGHRA and CDR2 YSYEKL. The J segment lost 4 bases and the V segment lost 4 bases, leaving 11 bases of the junction unmatched. The CDR3 is 17 amino acids. The rearrangement links TRBV4-1 to TRBJ1-4, with 8 bases that match TRBD1. Material: PBMCs. This clonotype originated in a male donor in good health and CMV-seronegative. Here the CDR3 DNA reads TGCGCCAGCAGCCCCATCGAGCAGGGGGCGAATAATGAAAAACTGTTTTTT. It encodes CASSPIEQGANNEKLFF.